This TCR beta chain was identified in a study of blood T cells in healthy people across ages. Primed by a sample-barcoded 5' primer and a J-beta primer mix, a second PCR proceeded for about 6 to 11 cycles. TCRdb redid the calling of the 5' RACE reads with MiXCR, one entry per CDR3 protein. Among around 670,000 distinct CDR3 sequences, roughly 30% were seen once, and the ten largest hold about a sixth. Sequencing was done on a sample of blood. The TCR was taken from an elderly woman in good health.

CDR3 loop: CSVVSGAPSYEQYF. CDR3 nucleotide sequence: TGCAGCGTCGTTAGCGGGGCCCCTTCCTACGAGCAGTACTTC. The rearrangement links TRBV29-1 to TRBJ2-7, with 8 bases lining up with TRBD2. This CDR3 spans 14 amino acids. V lost 6 bases, J lost 1 base, and 8 bases stayed unmatched. Germline V gene data show CDR1 as SQVTM and CDR2 as ANQGSEA.